This is a list of T cell receptor beta chains from one sample in a study of glioma-infiltrating T cells after dendritic cell vaccination. TCRdb's table, derived via immunoSEQ multiplex PCR, lists solely in-frame clones and lacks some. The table includes roughly 100,000 clones, roughly 87% detected once. The material was blood, obtained after dendritic cell vaccination. The origin of the receptors is a human donor with glioblastoma. The CDR3 runs from the conserved cysteine through the conserved F or W.

V gene: TRBV5-1
CDR3 protein: CASSLEGGVSSYEQYF

V gene: TRBV6-5
CDR3 protein: CASSPAGGDSPLHF

V gene: TRBV7-3
CDR3 protein: CASSLISGSYEQYF

V gene: TRBV6-1
CDR3 protein: CASNEQQEAFF

V gene: TRBV2
CDR3 protein: CASSPLAGGTKNIQYF

V gene: TRBV9
CDR3 protein: CASSKRTYPGLLPREETQYF

V gene: TRBV29-1
CDR3 protein: CSVAPRGTGFEKLFF

V gene: TRBV5-1
CDR3 protein: CASSLAAGGEERLFF

V gene: TRBV5-4
CDR3 protein: CASSSDSRWSEQYF

V gene: TRBV7-2
CDR3 protein: CASSLGRQGEITYEQYF

V gene: TRBV28
CDR3 protein: CASSPSWTGTGYTF

V gene: TRBV7-2
CDR3 protein: CASSSHGTSGANEQFF

V gene: TRBV6-1
CDR3 protein: CASSEALGDNSPLHF

V gene: TRBV18
CDR3 protein: CASSPQDSGNTIYF

V gene: TRBV25-1
CDR3 protein: CASSEGTGGHGGLFF

V gene: TRBV5-1
CDR3 protein: CASSLVVAGGHTDTQYF

V gene: TRBV6-5
CDR3 protein: CASSYYRGATNEKLFF

V gene: TRBV7-6
CDR3 protein: CASSRTVSSGNTIYF

V gene: TRBV7-2
CDR3 protein: CASSLRTGDTGELFF